This TCR beta chain was identified during a study of blood T cell repertoires in COVID-19. Study background: The United States, Italy and Spain were the sources of the acute and convalescent COVID-19 samples. PBMCs, B-cell-depleted T cells, or T cells provided the cDNA or gDNA that made up the material.

In the original processing: Amplification from reference gene primers served as the basis for estimated nucleated cell counts. TCRdb's copy holds only in-frame clones and misses some; the assay was immunoSEQ multiplex PCR. Clonal size and the V and J genes are those of that table, whereas D and trimming came from the DNA. The sample lists about 110,000 clones; around 75% were seen once. Germline lookup yields CDR1 SNHLY and CDR2 FYNNEI. The V segment lost 3 bases and the J segment 6 bases; nucleotides outside the gene matches: 17. The CDR3 length is 18 residues. Sequencing used peripheral blood. J is TRBJ2-5 and V is TRBV2, with 9 positions matching TRBD2. This TCR derives from a human donor with acute or convalescent COVID-19. The donor label of this sample is uncertain. This chain's CDR3 is CASSDMASGVKGRKTQYF. CDR3 bases: TGTGCCAGCAGTGATATGGCTAGCGGGGTAAAAGGGAGGAAGACCCAGTACTTC.